Each of the 11 T cell receptor beta chains below was sequenced from the same sample in a study of T cells after yellow fever vaccination. TCRdb reprocessed the 5' RACE reads via MiXCR and lists one record per CDR3 protein. The repertoire holds roughly 120,000 distinct CDR3 sequences, with approximately 7% as singletons. The material sequenced was CD4+ T cells sorted from PBMCs, taken roughly 10 days after the first yellow fever vaccination. Receptor source: a man aged 18 to 35 who received the YFV17D yellow fever vaccine.

As for this clonotype: A much more abundant neighbour one base away suggests this may be a read error. CDR3: CASSPQGGKETQYF. CDR3 nucleotide sequence: TGTGCCAGCAGTCCACAGGGTGGCAAAGAGACCCAGTACTTC. The chain couples TRBV6-1 to TRBJ2-5; TRBD1 is a possible D gene (6 bases). From germline, CDR1 is MNHNS and CDR2 SASEGT. The CDR3 totals 14 residues. Trimming removed 5 bases at V and 3 bases at J, with 13 bases between.

This clonotype was seen repeatedly, ten times or more. The V and J genes are TRBV10-3 and TRBJ1-5; D is uncertain. V dropped 7 bases and J dropped 7 bases, with 14 bases sitting between them. This CDR3 spans 13 amino acids. Germline V gene data show CDR1 as ENHRY and CDR2 as SYGVKD. The CDR3 region is CAITGGSDQPQHF. As DNA, the CDR3 is TGTGCCATCACCGGAGGCTCCGACCAGCCCCAGCATTTT.

This clonotype has at least ten counts. The chain carries TRBV27 and TRBJ1-6; no firm D call. Germline V CDR1 and CDR2: MNHEY, SMNVEV (reference sequence). The ends were cut back, 6 bases at V and 12 bases at J, with 15 bases in the middle. The CDR3 sequence is 13 residues long. Here the CDR3 DNA reads TGTGCCAGCAGGACGTTAAGGGCCGAACCCCTCCACTTT. It is translated as CASRTLRAEPLHF.

The chain combines TRBV20-1 with TRBJ2-1; D might be TRBD1 or TRBD2, each matching 5 bases. The CDR3 spans 14 residues. V was cut by 3 bases and J by 4 bases, with 13 bases left in between. CDR1 is DFQATT and CDR2 is SNEGSKA in the germline V gene (reference sequence). CDR3 in amino acids: CSARRGSGYNEQFF. The CDR3 coding sequence is TGCAGTGCTAGGCGCGGGTCAGGGTACAATGAGCAGTTCTTC.

This clonotype was seen many times. The rearrangement uses TRBV7-2 and TRBJ2-5, with D hard to call. The CDR3 is 12 amino acids. The V end was cut by 5 bases, the J end by 5 bases, with 9 bases between. The germline V gene encodes CDR1 SGHTA and CDR2 FQGNSA. CDR3 protein: CASSTLGETQYF. DNA for the CDR3: TGTGCCAGCAGCACCCTAGGGGAGACCCAGTACTTC.

This clonotype has ten or more counts. An end of the junction differs from the germline gene, which may be a read error. The chain joins TRBV20-1 to TRBJ2-1, with TRBD2 identical over 10 bases. CDR3 length: 14 residues. Germline assignment: CDR1 DFQATT and CDR2 SNEGSKA (reference sequence). The CDR3, as DNA: TGCAGTGCTATGAGCGGGGGGGCCTATAATGAGCAGTTCTTC. The encoded protein is CSAMSGGAYNEQFF.

This clonotype appeared a few times. This sequence joins TRBV20-1 and TRBJ2-3, with 9 nucleotides matching TRBD2. The germline V gene encodes CDR1 DFQATT and CDR2 SNEGSKA (reference sequence). J gave up 0 bases and V 1 base, and 17 bases lay outside the gene matches. The CDR3 contains 20 residues. CDR3 sequence (DNA): TGCAGTGCTAGAGTCCTTGGGGGCGGGGGGGCCCGTGCTAGCACAGATACGCAGTATTTT. Its protein is CSARVLGGGGARASTDTQYF.

Ten or more counts support this clonotype. This chain joins TRBV6-1 and TRBJ2-1; D unresolved. CDR1 MNHNS and CDR2 SASEGT come from the germline V gene. CDR3 length: 15 amino acids. V was pared by 8 bases and J by 3 bases, with 17 bases between. The CDR3 bases are TGTGCCAGCGATTCGAACCTTCGGCTCTACAATGAGCAGTTCTTC. This gives the protein CASDSNLRLYNEQFF.

This clonotype was found many times. The CDR3 DNA is TGTGCCATCAGTGAGTCGCGGGTGGCTTCGGGGACCGGGGAGCTGTTTTTT. Protein product: CAISESRVASGTGELFF. The chain combines TRBV10-3 with TRBJ2-2; D might be TRBD2 (5 bases). V lost 0 bases and J 5 bases, leaving 16 bases between the germline ends. CDR1 ENHRY and CDR2 SYGVKD come from the germline V gene. The CDR3 has 17 amino acids.

Details on this clonotype: Since a much larger clone is just one base distant, this may be a read error. The chain employs TRBV18 and TRBJ2-3, with 12 nucleotides matching TRBD2. J lost 5 bases, V lost 7 bases, and 19 bases had no gene match. The CDR3 spans 19 residues. Germline V lookup: CDR1 KGHSH, CDR2 LQKENI. The CDR3 region is CASLPRTSGILLTGDTQYF. The CDR3 coding sequence is TGTGCCAGCTTACCTCGGACTAGCGGGATCCTCCTTACAGGAGATACGCAGTATTTT.

This clonotype has a count of ten or more. This chain joins TRBV4-3 and TRBJ2-3, with TRBD2 as a possible D gene (6 bases). CDR3 length equals 15 residues. Trimming removed 6 bases at V and 3 bases at J, with 16 bases between. CDR1 and CDR2 (germline): LGHNA, YSLEER. CDR3 protein: CASRLGGASTDTQYF. CDR3 DNA: TGCGCCAGCAGACTGGGCGGGGCGAGTACAGATACGCAGTATTTT.